One sample yielded the 25 T cell receptor beta chains listed below, sequenced in a study of blood T cell repertoires in COVID-19. TCRdb's table, derived via immunoSEQ multiplex PCR, lists solely in-frame clones and lacks some. The sample has over 600,000 clones, approximately 90% seen once; the top ten hold roughly 0.25%. Source material: peripheral blood. The receptors were gathered from a young woman with acute or convalescent COVID-19.

V gene TRBV6-5 combines with J gene TRBJ2-3, with 7 positions matching TRBD2. This CDR3 comprises 15 residues. CDR1 is MNHEY and CDR2 is SVGAGI in the germline V gene. Trimming cost V 2 bases and J 6 bases; bases outside gene matches: 8. CDR3 loop: CASSYTAPRGDTQYF. The CDR3 DNA sequence: TGTGCCAGCAGTTACACGGCACCGCGGGGGGATACGCAGTATTTT.

The chain combines TRBV6-6 with TRBJ2-7; the match to TRBD1 covers 8 bases. Germline V gene data show CDR1 as MNHNY and CDR2 as SVGAGI (reference sequence). J was trimmed by 2 bases and V by 4 bases; bases with no gene match: 7. This CDR3 has 15 amino acids. Here the CDR3 DNA reads TGTGCCAGCAGTTGGTCGGCAGGGGGCGCCTACGAGCAGTACTTC. This sequence encodes CASSWSAGGAYEQYF.

The chain carries TRBV5-6 and TRBJ2-5, with 10 bases aligning to TRBD2. With 0 bases clipped from V and 3 bases from J, the junction kept 5 bases outside the gene matches. This CDR3 is 16 amino acids long. The germline V gene encodes CDR1 SGHDT and CDR2 YYEEEE. CDR3 coding DNA: TGTGCCAGCAGCTTGGTGTCTAGCGGGAGAAAAGAGACCCAGTACTTC. Amino acids: CASSLVSSGRKETQYF. The full variable domain, with the rest looked up from reference TRBV5-6 and TRBJ2-5, is DAGVTQSPTHLIKTRGQQVTLRCSPKSGHDTVSWYQQALGQGPQFIFQYYEEEERQRGNFPDRFSGHQFPNYSSELNVNALLLGDSALYLCASSLVSSGRKETQYFGPGTRLLVL.

CDR3: CASSQDQGDNSPLHF. CDR3 DNA: TGCGCCAGCAGCCAAGATCAGGGGGATAATTCACCCCTCCACTTT. The gene calls are TRBV4-3 and TRBJ1-6; 7 nucleotides line up with TRBD1. The germline gives CDR1 LGHNA, CDR2 YSLEER. Trimming cost V 0 bases and J 5 bases; bases outside gene matches: 1. The CDR3 consists of 15 residues.

V and J are TRBV2 and TRBJ2-7; 7 bases match TRBD1. The germline gives CDR1 SNHLY, CDR2 FYNNEI. The CDR3 loop spans 14 amino acids. The V segment lost 9 bases and the J segment 0 bases; nucleotides outside the gene matches: 8. The CDR3 spells CASRTGLLSYEQYF. Written as DNA, the CDR3 is TGTGCCAGTAGGACAGGCCTACTCTCCTACGAGCAGTACTTC.

CDR3 protein: CASSLGGSEPQHF. The CDR3 DNA reads as TGTGCCAGCAGCTTGGGAGGGAGTGAGCCCCAGCATTTT. This chain links TRBV5-4 with TRBJ1-5, with no clear D. Trimming shortened V by 0 bases and J by 8 bases, and 9 bases separated the two germline ends. Germline V gene data show CDR1 as SGHNT and CDR2 as YYREEE (reference sequence). The CDR3 runs to 13 residues.

This chain links TRBV5-6 with TRBJ2-7; 8 nucleotides agree with TRBD1. This CDR3 is built from 13 residues. From germline, CDR1 is SGHDT and CDR2 YYEEEE. Losses at the gene ends were 4 bases for V and 5 bases for J; bases not matched to a gene: 5. CDR3 sequence (DNA): TGTGCCAGCAGCAGGACAGGGCCCCACGAGCAGTACTTC. This encodes CASSRTGPHEQYF.

Regarding this clone: This sample also contains other DNA sequences that code for the same CDR3. The chain is built from TRBV19 and TRBJ2-3; the D gene is possibly TRBD1 (5 bases). The CDR3 sequence is 12 residues long. The germline CDR1 and CDR2 sequences are LNHDA and SQIVND (reference sequence). The V gene lost 7 bases and the J gene lost 2 bases, with 7 bases spanning the gap. The CDR3 DNA reads TGTGCCAGTACCAGGGACACAGATACGCAGTATTTT. This sequence encodes CASTRDTDTQYF. Full variable domain (rest looked up from reference TRBV19 and TRBJ2-3): DGGITQSPKYLFRKEGQNVTLSCEQNLNHDAMYWYRQDPGQGLRLIYYSQIVNDFQKGDIAEGYSVSREKKESFPLTVTSAQKNPTAFYLCASTRDTDTQYFGPGTRLTVL.

The genes are TRBV7-6 and TRBJ2-7; 7 bases map to TRBD2. This CDR3 spans 14 amino acids. Germline loops: CDR1 SGHVS, CDR2 FNYEAQ. With V trimmed by 1 base and J by 3 bases, 3 bases remained unmatched. The CDR3 is CASSLEGGGYEQYF. The CDR3 DNA follows: TGTGCCAGCAGCTTAGAAGGCGGGGGCTACGAGCAGTACTTC.

The genes are TRBV7-3 and TRBJ1-2, with a weak D call TRBD1 (5 bases). Per germline, CDR1 SGHTA and CDR2 FQGTGA. V shed 10 bases and J shed 0 bases, with 27 bases lying between them. The length of the CDR3 is 18 residues. CDR3 region: CATKGVGVRALANYGYTF. DNA for the CDR3: TGTGCCACCAAAGGGGTCGGTGTAAGGGCTTTAGCTAACTATGGCTACACCTTC. Together with reference TRBV7-3 and TRBJ1-2, the CDR3 gives the full variable domain: GAGVSQTPSNKVTEKGKYVELRCDPISGHTALYWYRQSLGQGPEFLIYFQGTGAADDSGLPNDRFFAVRPEGSVSTLKIQRTERGDSAVYLCATKGVGVRALANYGYTFGSGTRLTVV.

This clone was counted many times. The chain joins TRBV5-1 to TRBJ1-2, with D possibly matching TRBD1 (6 bases). With 0 bases removed from V and 5 bases from J, the gap between germline ends came to 20 bases. The CDR3 is 17 amino acids. Germline V CDR1 and CDR2: SGHRS, YFSETQ. The CDR3 spells CASSLAGGGAPLYGYTF. The CDR3, as DNA: TGCGCCAGCAGCTTGGCCGGAGGGGGGGCCCCCCTTTATGGCTACACCTTC. Using reference TRBV5-1 and TRBJ1-2 for the parts outside the CDR3, the full variable domain is KAGVTQTPRYLIKTRGQQVTLSCSPISGHRSVSWYQQTPGQGLQFLFEYFSETQRNKGNFPGRFSGRQFSNSRSEMNVSTLELGDSALYLCASSLAGGGAPLYGYTFGSGTRLTVV.

The CDR3 DNA reads as TGTGCCAGCAGCTTTGGTGCCGAAGGGAGGACTGAAGCTTTCTTT. This translates into CASSFGAEGRTEAFF. This chain links TRBV5-6 with TRBJ1-1, with unresolved D. From germline, CDR1 is SGHDT and CDR2 YYEEEE. V shed 2 bases and J shed 5 bases, with 16 bases lying between them. CDR3 length equals 15 residues.

The DNA of the CDR3 is TGTGCCAGCAGTGATACACCGGGACTAGCGGTTCTCTACGAGCAGTACTTC. It specifies CASSDTPGLAVLYEQYF. The chain is built from TRBV25-1 and TRBJ2-7; 11 nucleotides agree with TRBD2. The V gene's germline CDR1 is MGHDK and CDR2 SYGVNS. The CDR3 spans 17 residues. Trimming at V came to 3 bases and at J to 3 bases, leaving 10 bases not matched to a gene.

This clone was seen just once. The rearrangement joins TRBV19 to TRBJ1-6; the match to TRBD1 covers 7 bases. Unmatched junction bases numbered 3, after V lost 0 bases and J lost 4 bases. The CDR3 loop spans 16 amino acids. Germline CDR1 reads LNHDA; CDR2 reads SQIVND (reference sequence). In DNA form, the CDR3 reads TGTGCCAGTAGTATAGAGCCAGGGGGATATAATTCACCCCTCCACTTT. Translating it yields CASSIEPGGYNSPLHF.

Only one count was recorded for this clone. V and J are TRBV7-9 and TRBJ2-7, with 7 bases that match TRBD1. The trim removed 4 bases at V and 2 bases at J, leaving 14 bases unmatched. The germline V gene has CDR1 SEHNR and CDR2 FQNEAQ (reference sequence). There are 17 residues in the CDR3. Here the CDR3 DNA reads TGTGCCAGCAGCTATTCTCGAACAGGGGTAGGGACCTACGAGCAGTACTTC. Translating it yields CASSYSRTGVGTYEQYF.

V gene TRBV19 combines with J gene TRBJ1-1; D might be TRBD1 (5 bases). V was pared by 3 bases and J by 1 base, with 9 bases between. The germline gives CDR1 LNHDA, CDR2 SQIVND (reference sequence). The CDR3 sequence is 14 residues long. CDR3 residues: CASSIIGGNTEAFF. As DNA, the CDR3 is TGTGCCAGTAGTATCATCGGGGGGAACACTGAAGCTTTCTTT.

This clone appeared a few times. This chain connects TRBV5-4 to TRBJ2-7; D is ambiguous. Between the trimmed V and J ends, which lost 3 bases and 3 bases, there was a span of 13 bases. CDR1 and CDR2 (germline): SGHNT, YYREEE (reference sequence). The CDR3 extends over 14 amino acids. The CDR3 loop reads CASSSPPLLYEQYF. The CDR3 nucleotides read TGTGCCAGCAGCTCTCCCCCCCTTCTCTACGAGCAGTACTTC.

This clone was counted a single time. The chain recombines TRBV7-8 with TRBJ2-3; possible D gene TRBD1, 6 bases. The germline gives CDR1 SGHVS, CDR2 FQNEAQ. CDR3 size: 16 residues. The germline V and J ends were trimmed by 1 base and 0 bases, with 11 bases remaining between them. CDR3 nucleotides: TGTGCCAGCAGCTTAGGAGGACAGCCAAGCACAGATACGCAGTATTTT. It codes for CASSLGGQPSTDTQYF.

This rearrangement joins TRBV6-5 to TRBJ1-1; 8 positions agree with TRBD1. Germline-derived CDR1 and CDR2 are MNHEY and SVGAGI. V trimming: 0 bases; J trimming: 3 bases; junction bases outside the gene matches: 3. The CDR3 totals 15 residues. CDR3 in DNA: TGTGCCAGCAGTTACTCGGACAGGGAGTACACTGAAGCTTTCTTT. This codes for CASSYSDREYTEAFF.

This clone was seen once. The V gene is TRBV11-3, the J gene TRBJ2-3; tentatively, D is TRBD2 (6 bases). Germline lookup yields CDR1 SGHNT and CDR2 YENEEA. This CDR3 has 16 residues. V was shortened by 1 base and J by 4 bases, with 15 bases between the two germline ends. CDR3 loop: CASSLGWGVLPDTQYF. The CDR3 coding sequence is TGTGCCAGCAGCTTAGGTTGGGGGGTCCTCCCAGATACGCAGTATTTT.

The chain couples TRBV28 to TRBJ2-7, with 8 positions matching TRBD1. The CDR3 totals 15 residues. CDR1 MDHEN and CDR2 SYDVKM come from the germline V gene. Losses at the gene ends were 5 bases for V and 3 bases for J; bases not matched to a gene: 9. The DNA of the CDR3 is TGTGCCAGCAGTCCCGCGGACAGGGAATTCTACGAGCAGTACTTC. Translation gives CASSPADREFYEQYF.

The chain links TRBV6-2 or TRBV6-3 to TRBJ1-1, with D perhaps matching TRBD1 (5 bases). Trimming shortened V by 5 bases and J by 3 bases, and 16 bases separated the two germline ends. Germline V gene data show CDR1 as MNHEY and CDR2 as SVGEGT. The CDR3 has 15 amino acids. CDR3 DNA: TGTGCCAGCAGTCTTAATAGGGGCTGGTACACTGAAGCTTTCTTT. Protein sequence: CASSLNRGWYTEAFF.

The CDR3: CASSLDRANYGYTF. DNA of the CDR3: TGTGCCAGCAGCCTCGACAGGGCTAACTATGGCTACACCTTC. This chain connects TRBV27 to TRBJ1-2; 7 positions match TRBD1. The CDR3 totals 14 residues. Germline-derived CDR1 and CDR2 are MNHEY and SMNVEV (reference sequence). With V trimmed by 6 bases and J by 0 bases, 4 bases remained unmatched.

The J gene is TRBJ1-3, the V gene TRBV5-1, with D possibly matching TRBD1 (5 bases). The CDR3 loop spans 15 amino acids. Germline V gene lookup returns CDR1 SGHRS and CDR2 YFSETQ. V lost 0 bases and J 0 bases, leaving 7 bases between the germline ends. In DNA, the CDR3 is TGCGCCAGCAGCTTGGATGGGGCCTCTGGAAACACCATATATTTT. It codes for CASSLDGASGNTIYF.

The chain has TRBV18 and TRBJ1-1; a weak D match, TRBD1 (5 bases). V dropped 1 base and J dropped 0 bases, with 21 bases sitting between them. The germline gives CDR1 KGHSH, CDR2 LQKENI. This CDR3 spans 19 amino acids. The CDR3 protein is CASSPLGPWQRDVNTEAFF. CDR3 bases: TGTGCCAGCTCACCACTAGGGCCGTGGCAGCGGGACGTGAACACTGAAGCTTTCTTT.